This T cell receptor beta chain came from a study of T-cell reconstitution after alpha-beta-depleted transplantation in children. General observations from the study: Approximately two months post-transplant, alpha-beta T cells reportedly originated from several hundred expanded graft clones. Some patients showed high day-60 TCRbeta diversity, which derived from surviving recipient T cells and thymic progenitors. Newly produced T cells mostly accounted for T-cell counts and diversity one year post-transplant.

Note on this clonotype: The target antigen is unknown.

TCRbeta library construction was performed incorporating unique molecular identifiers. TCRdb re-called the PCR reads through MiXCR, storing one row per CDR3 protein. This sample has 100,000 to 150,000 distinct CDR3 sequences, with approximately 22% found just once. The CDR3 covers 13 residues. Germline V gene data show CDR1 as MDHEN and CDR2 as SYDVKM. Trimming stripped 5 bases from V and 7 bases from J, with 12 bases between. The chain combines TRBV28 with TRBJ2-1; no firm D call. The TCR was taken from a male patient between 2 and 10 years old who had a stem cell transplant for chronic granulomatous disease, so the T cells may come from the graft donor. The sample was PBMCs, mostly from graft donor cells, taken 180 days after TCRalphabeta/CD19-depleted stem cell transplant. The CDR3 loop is CASSPPWENEQFF. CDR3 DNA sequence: TGTGCCAGCAGTCCCCCCTGGGAAAATGAGCAGTTCTTC.